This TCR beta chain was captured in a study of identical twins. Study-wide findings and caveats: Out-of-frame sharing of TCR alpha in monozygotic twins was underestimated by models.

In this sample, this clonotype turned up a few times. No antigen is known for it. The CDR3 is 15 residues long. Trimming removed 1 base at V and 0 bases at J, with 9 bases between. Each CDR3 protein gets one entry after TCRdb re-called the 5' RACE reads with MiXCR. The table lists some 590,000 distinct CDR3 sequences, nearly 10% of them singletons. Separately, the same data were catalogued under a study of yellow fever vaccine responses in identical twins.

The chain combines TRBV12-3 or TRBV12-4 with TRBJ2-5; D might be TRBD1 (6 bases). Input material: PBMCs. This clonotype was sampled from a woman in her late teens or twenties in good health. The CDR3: CASSLGRGNQETQYF. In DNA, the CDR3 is TGTGCCAGCAGTTTAGGAAGGGGGAACCAAGAGACCCAGTACTTC.